The sequence of this T cell receptor (beta chain) was determined in a study of patients and donors after allogeneic stem cell transplantation. TCRdb ran MiXCR on the RT-PCR reads and lists one entry per CDR3 protein. Here the sample spans hundreds of thousands of distinct CDR3 sequences, more than 15% being singletons. Losses at the gene ends were 4 bases for V and 7 bases for J; bases not matched to a gene: 7. Per the germline V gene, CDR1 is LGHDT and CDR2 is YNNKEL (reference sequence). The CDR3 spans 16 residues. The chain employs TRBV3-1 and TRBJ2-1; 13 bases match TRBD2. This TCR derives from a human donor who was either an allogeneic HSCT recipient or a stem cell or donor lymphocyte infusion donor (not recorded which). It is not recorded whose cells these are; they may come from a transplant donor. The sequenced sample was blood, either unsorted or a sorted T cell fraction (not recorded which). The CDR3 is CASSRRTSGSTNEQFF. The DNA for the CDR3 is TGTGCCAGCAGCCGCCGGACTAGCGGGAGTACGAATGAGCAGTTCTTC.